This note documents a single T cell receptor beta chain sequence. The sample belongs to a study of blood T cell repertoires in COVID-19. Trimming cost V 6 bases and J 8 bases, with 16 bases left between them. Germline CDR1 is MNHEY and CDR2 is SVGAGI. The CDR3 is 13 amino acids. Clones were sequenced by immunoSEQ multiplex PCR, and TCRdb holds only the in-frame ones, with some missing. The sample records approximately 400,000 clones, approximately 87% being singletons. The chain employs TRBV6-5 and TRBJ1-2, with D possibly TRBD1 on 6 matching bases. The clonotype was recovered from a man younger than 45 who had recovered from COVID-19. Sequenced sample: PBMCs or T cells enriched from blood (not recorded which). CDR3 DNA: TGTGCCAGCAGCTTGGACAGCAGAATCGGCTACACCTTC. Its protein is CASSLDSRIGYTF.